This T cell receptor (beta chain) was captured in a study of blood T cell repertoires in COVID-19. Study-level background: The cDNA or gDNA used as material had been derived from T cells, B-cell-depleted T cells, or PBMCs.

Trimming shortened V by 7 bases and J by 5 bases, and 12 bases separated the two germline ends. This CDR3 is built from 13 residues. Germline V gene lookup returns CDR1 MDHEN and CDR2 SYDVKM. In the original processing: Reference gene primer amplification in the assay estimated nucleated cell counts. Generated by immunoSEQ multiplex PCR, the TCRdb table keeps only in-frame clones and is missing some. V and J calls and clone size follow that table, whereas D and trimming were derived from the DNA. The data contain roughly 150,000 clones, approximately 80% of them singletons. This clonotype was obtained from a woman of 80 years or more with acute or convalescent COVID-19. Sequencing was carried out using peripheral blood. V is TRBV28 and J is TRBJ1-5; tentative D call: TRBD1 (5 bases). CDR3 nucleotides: TGTGCCAGCACTGGGCAGGGTGATCAGCCCCAGCATTTT. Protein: CASTGQGDQPQHF.